The 28 T cell receptor beta chains in this list originate from one sample, sequenced in a study of Graves' ophthalmopathy and Graves' hyperthyroidism. RNA transcripts provided the template for amplifying TCR beta CDR3 regions. First-round RT-PCR relied on HTBI primers, and a second-round multiplex PCR came next. Each CDR3 protein gets one entry after TCRdb re-called the multiplex PCR reads with MiXCR. The sample gives some 48,000 distinct CDR3 sequences, about 50% of which show up once; less than 25% is in the top ten. Sequencing input: peripheral blood. The receptor set was obtained from an adult man with Graves' ophthalmopathy.

Notes on this clonotype: One base away lies a much larger clone, so this may be a sequencing read error. The V gene is TRBV28, the J gene TRBJ1-1; D ambiguous. Germline loops: CDR1 MDHEN, CDR2 SYDVKM. This CDR3 comprises 16 residues. CDR3: CASSSAVGFMNAEAFF. The CDR3 nucleotides read TGTGCCAGCAGCTCGGCTGTAGGGTTCATGAACGCTGAAGCTTTCTTT.

V usage is TRBV15 and J usage is TRBJ2-7; tentatively, D is TRBD1 (6 bases). Germline V CDR1 and CDR2: LNHNV, YYDKDF (reference sequence). Trimming pared 3 bases from V and 5 bases from J, leaving 17 bases between. This CDR3 region has 15 residues. This CDR3 reads CATSSGRDNNHEQYF. The DNA for the CDR3 is TGTGCCACCAGCAGCGGCCGGGACAATAACCACGAGCAGTACTTC.

In this sample, this clonotype turned up many times. J is TRBJ1-1 and V is TRBV12-3 or TRBV12-4; D is unresolved. The CDR3 spans 11 residues. V lost 0 bases and J lost 8, with 4 bases in between. The DNA for the CDR3 is TGTGCCAGCAGTTTAGCAGGAGAAGCTTTCTTT. Its translation is CASSLAGEAFF.

The CDR3 region is CASSTDRVQPQHF. The CDR3 DNA follows: TGTGCCAGTAGTACTGACAGGGTTCAGCCCCAGCATTTT. The rearrangement uses TRBV19 and TRBJ1-5; 7 bases line up with TRBD1. The CDR3 consists of 13 residues. The germline V gene encodes CDR1 LNHDA and CDR2 SQIVND (reference sequence). Germline trimming cut 4 bases from V and 6 bases from J; bases unmatched to any gene: 3.

This chain links TRBV6-4 with TRBJ2-2; D tentatively reads TRBD1 or TRBD2 (5 bases each). CDR3 length: 14 amino acids. Germline V lookup: CDR1 MRHNA, CDR2 SNTAGT. Trimming removed 4 bases at V and 1 base at J, with 7 bases between. The CDR3 region is CASSGGGNTGELFF. In DNA, the CDR3 is TGTGCCAGCAGTGGTGGGGGGAACACCGGGGAGCTGTTTTTT.

This clonotype has ten or more counts. V gene TRBV9 combines with J gene TRBJ1-2; 9 bases are shared with TRBD1. The germline V gene has CDR1 SGDLS and CDR2 YYNGEE. This CDR3 is built from 16 residues. V gave up 0 bases and J gave up 3 bases; unmatched junction bases: 6. The CDR3 loop is CASSVETGGFDYGYTF. The CDR3 coding sequence is TGTGCCAGCAGCGTAGAGACAGGGGGATTCGACTATGGCTACACCTTC. The full variable domain, in which reference TRBV9 and TRBJ1-2 provide the parts outside the CDR3, is DSGVTQTPKHLITATGQRVTLRCSPRSGDLSVYWYQQSLDQGLQFLIQYYNGEERAKGNILERFSAQQFPDLHSELNLSSLELGDSALYFCASSVETGGFDYGYTFGSGTRLTVV.

In this sample, this clonotype turned up many times. This chain links TRBV7-8 with TRBJ2-7, with TRBD2 as a possible D gene (5 bases). Trimming removed 1 base at V and 1 base at J, with 14 bases between. Germline CDR1 and CDR2: SGHVS and FQNEAQ. The CDR3 runs to 16 residues. The CDR3 sequence is CASSLGSRTGSYEQYF. In nucleotides, the CDR3 is TGTGCCAGCAGCTTAGGTTCGAGGACGGGATCCTACGAGCAGTACTTC.

As to this clonotype: This is likely a read error, given that the CDR3 carries no conserved phenylalanine or tryptophan at its end. This chain joins TRBV30 and TRBJ2-2, with 8 bases aligning to TRBD1. There are 14 residues in the CDR3. Unmatched junction bases numbered 3, after V lost 6 bases and J lost 0 bases. The germline V gene has CDR1 GTSNPN and CDR2 SVGIG (reference sequence). This chain's CDR3 is CACSGQANTGELFC. In DNA form, the CDR3 reads TGTGCCTGCTCGGGACAGGCGAACACCGGGGAGCTGTTTTGT.

The chain couples TRBV14 to TRBJ1-5; TRBD1 aligns across 9 bases. This CDR3 contains 13 residues. From germline, CDR1 is SGHDN and CDR2 FVKESK. V gave up 6 bases and J gave up 5 bases; unmatched junction bases: 2. CDR3 amino acids: CASSTGGHQPQHF. The CDR3 bases are TGTGCCAGCAGTACAGGGGGCCATCAGCCCCAGCATTTT.

This chain joins TRBV20-1 and TRBJ1-6; D is unresolved. Trimming removed 3 bases from V and 5 bases from J, with 11 bases in between. The germline CDR1 and CDR2 sequences are DFQATT and SNEGSKA (reference sequence). The CDR3 contains 14 residues. The CDR3 is CSASIGRNNSPLHF. CDR3 bases: TGCAGTGCTAGTATAGGGCGTAATAATTCACCCCTCCACTTT.

V is TRBV29-1 and J is TRBJ1-6; D is ambiguous. Germline V lookup: CDR1 SQVTM, CDR2 ANQGSEA. The CDR3 totals 11 residues. Trimming removed 6 bases from V and 15 bases from J, with 15 bases in between. As DNA, the CDR3 is TGCAGCGTCCTGCTCCGAGGGTACCTCCACTTT. This codes for CSVLLRGYLHF.

The chain couples TRBV29-1 to TRBJ2-1; D tentatively reads TRBD1 or TRBD2 (6 bases each). The V gene lost 6 bases and the J gene lost 5 bases, with 8 bases spanning the gap. Germline-derived CDR1 and CDR2 are SQVTM and ANQGSEA. The CDR3 totals 11 residues. The CDR3 is CSVGGHNEQFF. The DNA of the CDR3 is TGCAGCGTAGGGGGGCACAATGAGCAGTTCTTC.

The chain couples TRBV9 to TRBJ2-3; tentatively, D is TRBD1 (6 bases). V was pared by 3 bases and J by 8 bases, with 10 bases between. The germline gives CDR1 SGDLS, CDR2 YYNGEE. The length of the CDR3 is 12 residues. The CDR3: CASSGGRTTQYF. Written as DNA, the CDR3 is TGTGCCAGCAGCGGGGGGCGGACTACGCAGTATTTT. Full variable domain (remainder filled in from reference TRBV9 and TRBJ2-3): DSGVTQTPKHLITATGQRVTLRCSPRSGDLSVYWYQQSLDQGLQFLIQYYNGEERAKGNILERFSAQQFPDLHSELNLSSLELGDSALYFCASSGGRTTQYFGPGTRLTVL.

The chain couples TRBV2 to TRBJ1-5; D may be TRBD1 (5 bases). V lost 2 bases and J 15 bases, leaving 14 bases between the germline ends. The CDR3 runs to 12 residues. The germline V gene encodes CDR1 SNHLY and CDR2 FYNNEI. The CDR3 sequence is CASSEWGGEPHF. The DNA for the CDR3 is TGTGCCAGCAGTGAATGGGGGGGGGAACCGCATTTT.

In its sample, this clonotype was seen a few times. V and J are TRBV18 and TRBJ2-3; no reliable D call. Trimming removed 4 bases from V and 0 bases from J, with 8 bases in between. Germline V gene data show CDR1 as KGHSH and CDR2 as LQKENI. The CDR3 sequence is 14 residues long. DNA of the CDR3: TGTGCCAGCTCACGAGATTATAGCACAGATACGCAGTATTTT. This encodes CASSRDYSTDTQYF. Supplemented by reference TRBV18 and TRBJ2-3, the full variable domain reads NAGVMQNPRHLVRRRGQEARLRCSPMKGHSHVYWYRQLPEEGLKFMVYLQKENIIDESGMPKERFSAEFPKEGPSILRIQQVVRGDSAAYFCASSRDYSTDTQYFGPGTRLTVL.

This chain connects TRBV20-1 to TRBJ2-7, with 9 bases aligning to TRBD1. The CDR3 totals 12 residues. V lost 3 bases, J lost 12 bases, and 9 bases stayed unmatched. CDR1 is DFQATT, CDR2 SNEGSKA, per germline (reference sequence). CDR3: CSASPQGANMYF. DNA of the CDR3: TGCAGTGCTAGTCCACAGGGGGCGAATATGTACTTC.

This clonotype showed up just a few times. The chain is built from TRBV10-3 and TRBJ2-1, with 11 bases fitting TRBD2. The CDR3 totals 15 residues. Unmatched junction bases numbered 2, after V lost 0 bases and J lost 7 bases. CDR1 is ENHRY, CDR2 SYGVKD, per germline. The CDR3 sequence is CAISESRLAGNEQFF. The CDR3 coding sequence is TGTGCCATCAGTGAGTCGCGACTAGCGGGGAATGAGCAGTTCTTC.

The rearrangement uses TRBV11-2 and TRBJ2-7; no definite D call. V lost 2 bases, J lost 3 bases, and 8 bases lay in between. Germline-derived CDR1 and CDR2 are SGHAT and FQNNGV. There are 13 residues in the CDR3. The CDR3 DNA is TGTGCCAGCAGCTTAAATCAGGACTACGAGCAGTACTTC. Protein sequence: CASSLNQDYEQYF. Using reference TRBV11-2 and TRBJ2-7 for the parts outside the CDR3, the full variable domain is EAGVAQSPRYKIIEKRQSVAFWCNPISGHATLYWYQQILGQGPKLLIQFQNNGVVDDSQLPKDRFSAERLKGVDSTLKIQPAKLEDSAVYLCASSLNQDYEQYFGPGTRLTVT.

The CDR3 protein is CASSESQRGYNEQFF. CDR3 coding DNA: TGCGCCAGCAGTGAGTCCCAGCGGGGCTACAATGAGCAGTTCTTC. The V and J genes are TRBV10-1 and TRBJ2-1; TRBD2 agrees at 7 bases. Germline V lookup: CDR1 WNHNN, CDR2 SYGVQD (reference sequence). The CDR3 covers 15 residues. The V segment lost 0 bases and the J segment 3 bases; nucleotides outside the gene matches: 2.

This clonotype was seen many times. This chain uses TRBV4-1 with TRBJ2-3; tentative D call: TRBD1 (5 bases). Germline CDR1 is MGHRA and CDR2 is YSYEKL. There are 14 residues in the CDR3. V lost 6 bases and J 2 bases, leaving 12 bases between the germline ends. The CDR3: CASSQTDFTDTQYF. The CDR3 DNA follows: TGCGCCAGCAGTCAGACAGATTTCACAGATACGCAGTATTTT.

The V and J genes are TRBV7-6 and TRBJ2-1, with 11 positions matching TRBD1. J gave up 2 bases and V 5 bases, and 5 bases lay outside the gene matches. The germline gives CDR1 SGHVS, CDR2 FNYEAQ. The CDR3 is made up of 16 amino acids. The CDR3 loop is CASSPGTGGPYNEQFF. CDR3 DNA sequence: TGTGCCAGCAGCCCCGGGACAGGGGGACCCTACAATGAGCAGTTCTTC.

The table lists this clonotype with many counts. The rearrangement links TRBV29-1 to TRBJ2-2, with D perhaps TRBD2 (6 bases). CDR1 SQVTM and CDR2 ANQGSEA come from the germline V gene. The CDR3 covers 13 residues. Trimming left V 6 bases short and J 4 bases short, with 12 bases between. CDR3 amino acids: CSVRVEGTGELFF. The CDR3 DNA reads TGCAGCGTCCGAGTGGAGGGCACCGGGGAGCTGTTTTTT.

The table lists this clonotype with many counts. This sequence joins TRBV6-2 or TRBV6-3 and TRBJ2-3; the match to TRBD2 covers 9 bases. The CDR3 is made up of 14 amino acids. Per germline, CDR1 MNHEY and CDR2 SVGEGT. V was pared by 5 bases and J by 6 bases, with 6 bases of the junction left unmatched. In nucleotides, the CDR3 is TGTGCCAGCAGTCGGGGCGGGGGGGCCGATACGCAGTATTTT. Its protein product is CASSRGGGADTQYF.

The chain is built from TRBV15 and TRBJ1-2; TRBD1 agrees at 8 bases. Germline assignment: CDR1 LNHNV and CDR2 YYDKDF (reference sequence). The V segment lost 5 bases and the J segment 7 bases; nucleotides outside the gene matches: 6. The CDR3 is made up of 13 amino acids. The CDR3 reads CATSLDRVCGYTF. For the CDR3, the DNA is TGTGCCACCAGCTTGGACAGGGTTTGTGGCTACACCTTC.

This clonotype was recorded once. The CDR3 carries no conserved terminal phenylalanine or tryptophan, so it likely arises from a read error. It is unclear where the CDR3 begins or ends on the DNA, so no DNA is shown, and the CDR3 is as TCRdb lists it. This chain links TRBV12-3 or TRBV12-4 with TRBJ1-1. The CDR3 is 8 amino acids in total, end residues counted. This CDR3 reads CASSRRTP.

The gene calls are TRBV19 and TRBJ2-2, with D uncertain. The CDR3 sequence is 14 residues long. CDR1 and CDR2 (germline): LNHDA, SQIVND (reference sequence). The ends were cut back, 0 bases at V and 6 bases at J, with 8 bases in the middle. CDR3 sequence: CASSIDQGSGELFF. CDR3 bases: TGTGCCAGTAGTATAGATCAAGGGTCCGGGGAGCTGTTTTTT.

J is TRBJ1-2 and V is TRBV15; D possibly corresponds to TRBD1 (5 bases). Germline V gene data show CDR1 as LNHNV and CDR2 as YYDKDF (reference sequence). The CDR3 runs 16 residues. Between the trimmed V and J ends, which lost 1 base and 2 bases, there was a span of 14 bases. CDR3 sequence reads: CATSRGASGGNYGYTF. The CDR3 nucleotides are TGTGCCACCAGCAGAGGAGCTTCGGGGGGGAACTATGGCTACACCTTC.

This chain uses TRBV25-1 with TRBJ2-1, with 13 bases identical to TRBD2. There are 15 residues in the CDR3. Per germline, CDR1 MGHDK and CDR2 SYGVNS. V trimming: 3 bases; J trimming: 5 bases; junction bases outside the gene matches: 1. The CDR3 DNA follows: TGTGCCAGCAGTGACGGGACTAGCGGGAACAATGAGCAGTTCTTC. It translates to CASSDGTSGNNEQFF. Based on the CDR3 plus reference TRBV25-1 and TRBJ2-1, the full variable domain is EADIYQTPRYLVIGTGKKITLECSQTMGHDKMYWYQQDPGMELHLIHYSYGVNSTEKGDLSSESTVSRIRTEHFPLTLESARPSHTSQYLCASSDGTSGNNEQFFGPGTRLTVL.